The rows below give T cell receptor beta chains drawn from one sample of a study of blood T cell repertoires in COVID-19. Data came from immunoSEQ multiplex PCR; TCRdb stores just in-frame clones and leaves some out. Among about 220,000 clones listed, roughly four fifths were seen once. The sample consisted of peripheral blood. The receptor set was obtained from a woman aged 70 to 79 with COVID-19, enrolled during active disease. Each CDR3 is given with its conserved first and last residue. A D gene is named only where the DNA matches it firmly. The listing skips clone size in some rows; elsewhere it reads once, few, many or a size class.

j_call clone_size v_call d_call cdr3_aa cdr3_nt
TRBJ1-4 once TRBV9 TRBD1 CASSVAVRGRIMYLGEKLFF TGTGCCAGCAGCGTAGCGGTCAGGGGGCGCATAATGTATCTTGGAGAAAAACTGTTTTTT
TRBJ1-5 . TRBV7-2 . CASSQGLNQPQHF TGTGCCAGCAGCCAGGGTCTCAATCAGCCCCAGCATTTT
TRBJ2-7 . TRBV18 . CASSPPGPTYEQYF TGTGCCAGCTCACCGCCCGGTCCAACCTACGAGCAGTACTTC
TRBJ2-3 few TRBV10-3 . CAISEGAGQGGTDTQYF TGTGCCATCAGTGAAGGGGCAGGGCAAGGAGGGACAGATACGCAGTATTTT
TRBJ2-1 . TRBV5-4 TRBD1 CASRPSVRQGPNEQFF TGTGCCAGCAGGCCCTCGGTTCGACAGGGACCCAATGAGCAGTTCTTC
TRBJ1-6 few TRBV4-3 TRBD1 CASSLATGSSPLHF TGCGCCAGCAGCCTGGCGACAGGGAGCTCACCCCTCCACTTT
TRBJ2-2 . TRBV30 TRBD2 CAWSSRTSGRKFTGELFF TGTGCCTGGAGTAGTAGAACTAGCGGGCGGAAATTCACCGGGGAGCTGTTTTTT
TRBJ2-3 few TRBV28 TRBD2 CASSFGLAVAFDTQYF TGTGCCAGCAGTTTCGGGCTAGCGGTCGCCTTCGATACGCAGTATTTT
TRBJ2-1 . TRBV24-1 . CATSDETSGARAEQFF TGTGCCACCAGTGATGAAACGTCGGGAGCTCGGGCCGAGCAGTTCTTC
TRBJ1-1 few TRBV16 . CASSQSPTENTEAFF TGTGCCAGCAGCCAATCTCCGACTGAGAACACTGAAGCTTTCTTT
TRBJ1-1 . TRBV6-5 . CASGPQPNTEAFF TGTGCCAGCGGGCCTCAGCCGAACACTGAAGCTTTCTTT
TRBJ1-3 . TRBV5-6 . CASSLGLGNTIYF TGTGCCAGCAGCCTGGGACTTGGAAACACCATATATTTT
TRBJ2-5 . TRBV5-6 . CASSSGVYQETQYF TGTGCCAGCAGCTCCGGGGTGTACCAAGAGACCCAGTACTTC
TRBJ1-2 few TRBV19 . CASSIDSAPYYGYTF TGTGCCAGTAGTATAGACAGCGCACCGTACTATGGCTACACCTTC
TRBJ1-4 . TRBV5-1 . CASSSSTNEKLFF TGCGCCAGCAGCTCCAGTACTAATGAAAAACTGTTTTTT
TRBJ2-7 . TRBV6-5 . CASSYSLGGYEQYF TGTGCCAGCAGTTACTCGTTAGGGGGCTACGAGCAGTACTTC
TRBJ2-5 . TRBV18 TRBD1 CASSYSTGHQETQYF TGTGCCAGCTCGTACTCGACAGGGCACCAAGAGACCCAGTACTTC
TRBJ2-7 . TRBV7-2 TRBD2 CASSLAESGINPYEQYF TGTGCCAGCAGCTTAGCCGAAAGCGGGATTAACCCCTACGAGCAGTACTTC
TRBJ2-3 . TRBV2 . CASKVQGNTDTQYF TGTGCCAGCAAGGTCCAGGGAAACACAGATACGCAGTATTTT
TRBJ1-1 . TRBV5-1 . CASSALQGNTEAFF TGCGCCAGCAGCGCACTACAGGGAAACACTGAAGCTTTCTTT
TRBJ1-1 . TRBV19 . CASSGTGETTEAFF TGTGCCAGTAGTGGTACGGGGGAAACCACTGAAGCTTTCTTT
TRBJ2-7 . TRBV9 TRBD1 CASSVGGQGTYEQYF TGTGCCAGCAGCGTAGGGGGACAGGGGACCTACGAGCAGTACTTC
TRBJ1-2 . TRBV28 . CASTTGGAYVNYGYTF TGTGCCAGCACCACTGGAGGAGCGTATGTTAACTATGGCTACACCTTC
TRBJ2-5 once TRBV28 . CASSALSGQETQYF TGTGCCAGCAGTGCCCTAAGCGGCCAAGAGACCCAGTACTTC
TRBJ2-7 . TRBV7-9 . CASSLQGIGEQYF TGTGCCAGCAGCTTGCAGGGGATTGGCGAGCAGTACTTC
TRBJ1-6 . TRBV27 TRBD1 CASSTLGQGRRNSPLHF TGTGCCAGCAGTACCCTAGGACAGGGACGGAGGAATTCACCCCTCCACTTT
TRBJ2-7 . TRBV5-1 . CASTLLGDEQYF TGCGCCAGTACCCTTTTAGGGGACGAGCAGTACTTC
TRBJ1-2 . TRBV5-1 TRBD1 CASSLGGDRGGYTF TGCGCCAGCAGCTTGGGTGGGGACAGGGGAGGCTACACCTTC
TRBJ2-1 . TRBV6-6 TRBD2 CASTNGLAGKYNEQFF TGTGCCAGCACCAACGGGCTAGCGGGGAAATACAATGAGCAGTTCTTC
TRBJ2-3 . TRBV15 . CATRRGNIDTQYF TGTGCCACCCGAAGGGGGAATATAGATACGCAGTATTTT
TRBJ2-7 once TRBV19 . CASRGAARYEQYF TGTGCCAGTAGGGGGGCGGCCCGCTACGAGCAGTACTTC
TRBJ1-3 . TRBV7-8 TRBD1 CASSVQGTSSGNTIYF TGTGCCAGCAGCGTACAGGGGACGAGCTCTGGAAACACCATATATTTT
TRBJ2-4 few TRBV19 . CATQGQGLAKNIQYF TGTGCCACCCAGGGGCAAGGCCTAGCCAAAAACATTCAGTACTTC
TRBJ1-2 . TRBV4-3 . CASSQGAGRGYTF TGCGCCAGCAGCCAGGGAGCCGGGCGGGGCTACACCTTC
TRBJ2-1 . TRBV6-1 . CASSQTRIYNEQFF TGTGCCAGCAGTCAGACTAGAATCTACAATGAGCAGTTCTTC
TRBJ1-5 . TRBV12-1 . CASSYLGQRSNQPQHF TGTGCCAGCAGCTATTTGGGACAGAGAAGCAATCAGCCCCAGCATTTT
TRBJ2-3 . TRBV25-1 TRBD1 CASSEFGRGQGVTDTQYF TGTGCCAGCAGTGAATTCGGAAGGGGACAGGGAGTAACAGATACGCAGTATTTT
TRBJ1-1 . TRBV7-2 . CASSLGQAGRTEAFF TGTGCCAGCAGCTTAGGTCAGGCGGGCCGCACTGAAGCTTTCTTT
TRBJ2-1 . TRBV19 TRBD2 CATTRGGGRASYNEQFF TGTGCCACCACGAGGGGTGGCGGGAGGGCCAGTTACAATGAGCAGTTCTTC
TRBJ2-7 . TRBV27 TRBD2 CASSLSGRSDEQYF TGTGCCAGCAGTCTTAGCGGGAGAAGTGACGAGCAGTACTTC
TRBJ2-2 . TRBV3-1/TRBV3-2 TRBD1 CASSLARGQTGELFF TGTGCCAGCAGCCTAGCCAGGGGGCAAACCGGGGAGCTGTTTTTT
TRBJ2-2 . TRBV25-1 . CASSVEGLYTGELFF TGTGCCAGCAGTGTGGAGGGCCTTTACACCGGGGAGCTGTTTTTT
TRBJ2-7 . TRBV27 . CASSSSRSGYEQYF TGTGCCAGCAGTTCCTCTAGGAGTGGCTACGAGCAGTACTTC
TRBJ1-6 . TRBV15 . CATRRAGDSPLHF TGTGCCACCAGGCGGGCTGGGGATTCACCCCTCCACTTT
TRBJ1-3 once TRBV18 TRBD1 CASSPSPGQDSGNTIYF TGTGCCAGCTCACCTTCACCGGGACAGGACTCTGGAAACACCATATATTTT
TRBJ2-2 . TRBV7-8 TRBD1 CASSFDRGGTGELFF TGTGCCAGCAGCTTCGACAGGGGAGGAACCGGGGAGCTGTTTTTT
TRBJ1-6 once TRBV4-3 TRBD1 CASSPETGGSPLHF TGCGCCAGCAGCCCGGAGACAGGGGGTTCACCCCTCCACTTT
TRBJ2-2 . TRBV5-4 TRBD2 CASSLLAGAAGELFF TGTGCCAGCAGCTTACTAGCGGGAGCGGCCGGGGAGCTGTTTTTT
TRBJ2-7 . TRBV19 . CASKAGGMAYEQYF TGTGCCAGTAAAGCCGGCGGAATGGCCTACGAGCAGTACTTC
TRBJ2-3 . TRBV11-2 . CASSLGGKTDTQYF TGTGCCAGCAGCTTAGGGGGCAAGACAGATACGCAGTATTTT
TRBJ1-1 few TRBV12-3/TRBV12-4 . CASRRDRNTEAFF TGTGCCAGCAGAAGAGACAGGAACACTGAAGCTTTCTTT
TRBJ2-1 . TRBV7-2 . CASSLAVGGVSYNEQFF TGTGCCAGCAGCTTAGCGGTAGGAGGGGTCTCCTACAATGAGCAGTTCTTC
TRBJ2-1 . TRBV11-3 TRBD1 CASSPPPGQAPGFSFF TGTGCCAGCAGCCCCCCTCCGGGACAGGCCCCGGGATTCTCGTTCTTC
TRBJ2-7 . TRBV29-1 . CSVSKPSLGGQYF TGCAGCGTTAGTAAACCTTCGTTGGGGGGGCAGTACTTC
TRBJ2-5 . TRBV7-9 TRBD2 CASSLVAGPGAQYF TGTGCCAGCAGCTTAGTAGCGGGACCGGGGGCCCAGTACTTC
TRBJ1-6 . TRBV18 TRBD1 CASSPTGDLYNSPLHF TGTGCCAGCTCACCGACAGGGGACTTGTATAATTCACCCCTCCACTTT
TRBJ2-5 once TRBV5-1 . CASSSTRRGGTQYF TGCGCCAGCAGCTCGACTAGGCGGGGTGGGACCCAGTACTTC
TRBJ1-2 few TRBV18 TRBD1 CASSPQKGQGDGYTF TGTGCCAGCTCACCACAGAAGGGACAGGGGGATGGCTACACCTTC
TRBJ2-7 . TRBV10-3 TRBD2 CAIGRLAGGYEQYF TGTGCCATCGGCCGCCTAGCGGGGGGGTACGAGCAGTACTTC